The count of the clone carrying this TCR beta chain is one. What it recognizes is unknown. Sequenced by immunoSEQ multiplex PCR; TCRdb stores in-frame clones only, minus some. This repertoire shows 56,000 or so clones, around 98% found once; its top ten account for approximately 1%. These data come from a study of siplizumab effects on memory and regulatory T cells. The study, taken as a whole, reports: A mean of approximately 70% of mappable alloreactive CD4+ clones were Treg-derived with siplizumab, compared with more than 25% in controls. Alloreactive sequences traceable to unstimulated CD4+ memory cells declined significantly under siplizumab.

Trimming took 4 bases from V and 7 from J, leaving 16 bases between them. Germline lookup yields CDR1 MGHRA and CDR2 YSYEKL. The CDR3 totals 15 residues. The chain is built from TRBV4-1 and TRBJ1-4; no firm D call. Input material: naive CD8+ T cells sorted from blood. This sequence originates from a human donor in good health. The CDR3 bases are TGCGCCAGCAGCCCCAGCGAGGGTTTTTCTGAAAAACTGTTTTTT. Amino acid sequence: CASSPSEGFSEKLFF.